This entry lists 31 T cell receptor beta chains sequenced from one sample in a study of beta chain features in type 1 diabetes. Every bit of the isolated RNA underwent reverse transcription, so sequencing read expressed TCRB transcripts. TCRdb's copy holds only in-frame clones and misses some; the assay was immunoSEQ multiplex PCR. Of 310,000 or so clones detected, 8% to 13% appear once; the ten largest clones hold 0.015%. Material for sequencing was naive CD4+ T cells from blood. These receptors all stem from a woman younger than 45 in good health.

This chain links TRBV4-2 with TRBJ2-2, with a possible D match to TRBD1 (5 bases). Germline V lookup: CDR1 LGHNA, CDR2 YNFKEQ. This CDR3 is built from 17 residues. V lost 0 bases to trimming and J lost 4 bases, with 15 bases between them. CDR3 sequence reads: CASSQDSHRTGTGELFF. CDR3 nucleotide sequence: TGTGCCAGCAGCCAAGATTCCCACAGGACCGGCACCGGGGAGCTGTTTTTT.

This clone was seen more than once but under ten times. V and J are TRBV7-9 and TRBJ2-5; 7 nucleotides agree with TRBD2. This CDR3 has 13 amino acids. CDR1 and CDR2 from the germline V gene are SEHNR and FQNEAQ (reference sequence). The junction had 4 bases not matched to a gene; V was cut back by 7 bases and J by 2 bases. CDR3: CASTRGLQETQYF. The CDR3 nucleotides read TGTGCCAGCACGCGGGGACTACAAGAGACCCAGTACTTC.

This clone has more than one count but fewer than ten. The gene calls are TRBV4-2 and TRBJ2-1; TRBD2 matches at 10 bases. Unmatched junction bases numbered 10, after V lost 3 bases and J lost 5 bases. Per the germline V gene, CDR1 is LGHNA and CDR2 is YNFKEQ. CDR3 length equals 17 residues. The CDR3 bases are TGTGCCAGCAGCCAGATGGGGAGCGGGGGGGCCAACAATGAGCAGTTCTTC. It encodes CASSQMGSGGANNEQFF.

In this sample, this clone turned up a few times. The chain uses TRBV9 and TRBJ2-3; 9 bases agree with TRBD2. Germline CDR1 reads SGDLS; CDR2 reads YYNGEE. Trimming at V came to 4 bases and at J to 6 bases, leaving 15 bases not matched to a gene. The CDR3 is 17 residues long. This CDR3 is CASSPRENSGRPDTQYF. CDR3 in DNA: TGTGCCAGCAGCCCAAGGGAGAATAGCGGGAGACCTGATACGCAGTATTTT.

This clone has only a few counts. The chain has TRBV4-2 and TRBJ2-7; 9 positions agree with TRBD2. The CDR3 consists of 17 residues. V shed 2 bases and J 1 base; nucleotides not matched to a gene: 9. The V gene's germline CDR1 is LGHNA and CDR2 YNFKEQ. The DNA for the CDR3 is TGTGCCAGCAGCCAATCCCCAGGGCGGGAGGGGTCCTACGAGCAGTACTTC. It is translated as CASSQSPGREGSYEQYF.

The rearrangement joins TRBV7-2 to TRBJ2-1, with 9 bases that match TRBD2. Per germline, CDR1 SGHTA and CDR2 FQGNSA. This CDR3 contains 15 residues. Trimming removed 0 bases from V and 7 bases from J; junction bases left unmatched: 4. For the CDR3, the DNA is TGTGCCAGCAGCTTAGCTAGCGGGAGTGCGAATGAGCAGTTCTTC. It specifies CASSLASGSANEQFF.

This clone has a handful of counts. The rearrangement joins TRBV18 to TRBJ2-3, with D possibly being TRBD1 (5 bases). Per the germline V gene, CDR1 is KGHSH and CDR2 is LQKENI. This CDR3 is built from 19 residues. Trimming shortened V by 3 bases and J by 2 bases, and 24 bases separated the two germline ends. Here the CDR3 reads CASSPKSSWAGRPTDTQYF. DNA of the CDR3: TGTGCCAGCTCACCGAAGTCCAGTTGGGCAGGGCGGCCCACAGATACGCAGTATTTT. Supplemented by reference TRBV18 and TRBJ2-3, the full variable domain reads NAGVMQNPRHLVRRRGQEARLRCSPMKGHSHVYWYRQLPEEGLKFMVYLQKENIIDESGMPKERFSAEFPKEGPSILRIQQVVRGDSAAYFCASSPKSSWAGRPTDTQYFGPGTRLTVL.

The chain combines TRBV18 with TRBJ2-7, with 13 nucleotides matching TRBD2. In germline, CDR1 is KGHSH, CDR2 LQKENI. Losses at the gene ends were 3 bases for V and 2 bases for J; bases not matched to a gene: 4. This CDR3 comprises 16 residues. The CDR3 region is CASSPLGTSGAYEQYF. CDR3 nucleotides: TGTGCCAGCTCACCTCTCGGGACTAGCGGGGCCTACGAGCAGTACTTC.

The chain carries TRBV7-3 and TRBJ2-3, with TRBD1 as a possible D gene (6 bases). Trimming left V 8 bases short and J 3 bases short, with 15 bases between. Germline V gene sequence: CDR1 SGHTA, CDR2 FQGTGA. The CDR3 runs 14 residues. For the CDR3, the DNA is TGTGCCAGCTCAACAGGGAGTACGACAGATACGCAGTATTTT. The encoded protein is CASSTGSTTDTQYF.

A few counts support this clone. The chain has TRBV28 and TRBJ2-3; the match to TRBD2 covers 10 bases. V was clipped by 5 bases and J by 6 bases; unmatched bases: 8. This CDR3 spans 15 amino acids. Germline V gene data show CDR1 as MDHEN and CDR2 as SYDVKM. The CDR3: CASSPSSGSWDTQYF. CDR3 DNA: TGTGCCAGCAGTCCGTCTAGCGGGAGCTGGGATACGCAGTATTTT.

This clone was seen a handful of times. The chain employs TRBV28 and TRBJ1-2; no clear D gene. Trimming shortened V by 5 bases and J by 5 bases, and 15 bases separated the two germline ends. This CDR3 spans 14 amino acids. Germline CDR1 MDHEN, CDR2 SYDVKM. The chain's CDR3 is CASSVDKAPYGYTF. DNA of the CDR3: TGTGCCAGCAGTGTCGACAAGGCCCCTTATGGCTACACCTTC.

This clone turned up a few times. Written as DNA, the CDR3 is TGTGCCTGGAGTGTATGGTCGCGGGATCTTTTCACCGGGGAGCTGTTTTTT. Translating it yields CAWSVWSRDLFTGELFF. This chain joins TRBV30 and TRBJ2-2; perhaps TRBD2 as D (6 bases). Germline V gene sequence: CDR1 GTSNPN, CDR2 SVGIG (reference sequence). The CDR3 is 17 amino acids. The germline V and J ends were trimmed by 0 bases and 4 bases, with 18 bases remaining between them. Based on the CDR3 plus reference TRBV30 and TRBJ2-2, the full variable domain is SQTIHQWPATLVQPVGSPLSLECTVEGTSNPNLYWYRQAAGRGLQLLFYSVGIGQISSEVPQNLSASRPQDRQFILSSKKLLLSDSGFYLCAWSVWSRDLFTGELFFGEGSRLTVL.

This clone was seen more than once but under ten times. The gene calls are TRBV28 and TRBJ2-7, with 7 positions matching TRBD2. Germline V gene sequence: CDR1 MDHEN, CDR2 SYDVKM. The CDR3 consists of 15 residues. The junction had 10 bases not matched to a gene; V was cut back by 1 base and J by 7 bases. As DNA, the CDR3 is TGTGCCAGCAGTTTATACGGGGGAGGGCCGATTGAGCAGTACTTC. It encodes CASSLYGGGPIEQYF.

V usage is TRBV27 and J usage is TRBJ2-6; TRBD2 might be the D (5 bases). V was cut by 1 base and J by 0 bases, with 7 bases left in between. The CDR3 loop spans 16 amino acids. Germline values: CDR1 MNHEY, CDR2 SMNVEV (reference sequence). Here the CDR3 reads CASSLLRGSGANVLTF. DNA of the CDR3: TGTGCCAGCAGTTTATTACGGGGCTCTGGGGCCAACGTCCTGACTTTC.

This clone came up many times. Other DNA sequences in this specimen translate into the identical CDR3. The chain employs TRBV15 and TRBJ1-5; D is unresolved. Germline CDR1 and CDR2: LNHNV and YYDKDF (reference sequence). Trimming took off 0 bases at V and 5 bases at J, with 5 bases between the two ends. The CDR3 consists of 13 residues. CDR3 sequence: CATSRDRDQPQHF. The CDR3 DNA sequence: TGTGCCACCAGCAGAGATAGAGATCAGCCCCAGCATTTT.

The J gene is TRBJ2-7, the V gene TRBV6-5, with D perhaps matching TRBD1 (6 bases). Germline V gene lookup returns CDR1 MNHEY and CDR2 SVGAGI. The CDR3 extends over 13 amino acids. Trimming shortened V by 8 bases and J by 4 bases, and 15 bases separated the two germline ends. The CDR3 nucleotides read TGTGCCAGCTTCAGGGGCGTAGGGTACGAGCAGTACTTC. Its protein product is CASFRGVGYEQYF.

This clone was recorded a few times. The rearrangement uses TRBV11-3 and TRBJ2-4; D is possibly TRBD2 (5 bases). There are 13 residues in the CDR3. Trimming cost V 5 bases and J 6 bases, with 11 bases left between them. Germline V gene data show CDR1 as SGHNT and CDR2 as YENEEA. Here the CDR3 DNA reads TGTGCCAGCAGCGACGGGGTCGGAAACATTCAGTACTTC. Translating gives CASSDGVGNIQYF.

V usage is TRBV7-9 and J usage is TRBJ1-3; 9 bases are a match to TRBD1. J gave up 8 bases and V 2 bases, and 4 bases lay outside the gene matches. From germline, CDR1 is SEHNR and CDR2 FQNEAQ (reference sequence). This CDR3 is 14 amino acids long. The CDR3 DNA is TGTGCCAGCAGCTTATTGGACAGGGGACACACCATATATTTT. Encoded protein: CASSLLDRGHTIYF.

This clone was detected a few times. As DNA, the CDR3 is TGCAGCAGCCTAGAGAATGAGCAGTTCTTC. Translating gives CSSLENEQFF. V usage is TRBV20-1 and J usage is TRBJ2-1; no reliable D call. The CDR3 extends over 10 amino acids. Germline CDR1 is DFQATT and CDR2 is SNEGSKA (reference sequence).

This clone appeared a few times. This chain uses TRBV29-1 with TRBJ2-7, with TRBD2 matching over 12 bases. J gave up 4 bases and V 5 bases, and 15 bases lay outside the gene matches. Germline CDR1 is SQVTM and CDR2 is ANQGSEA. CDR3 length: 17 residues. CDR3 in DNA: TGCAGCGTTCGACTAGCGGGGGTCTTCCAAACAGGTTACGAGCAGTACTTC. Translating gives CSVRLAGVFQTGYEQYF.

This clone came up a few times. The rearrangement links TRBV28 to TRBJ2-5; D perhaps matches TRBD1 (5 bases). Germline loops: CDR1 MDHEN, CDR2 SYDVKM. The CDR3 sequence is 14 residues long. Trimming cost V 4 bases and J 4 bases, with 13 bases left between them. This chain's CDR3 is CASSSQGIGETQYF. The CDR3 nucleotides are TGTGCCAGCAGTTCCCAGGGTATAGGAGAGACCCAGTACTTC.

The rearrangement uses TRBV27 and TRBJ2-5, with 13 bases that match TRBD2. Trimming removed 5 bases from V and 6 bases from J; junction bases left unmatched: 6. Germline V lookup: CDR1 MNHEY, CDR2 SMNVEV (reference sequence). The CDR3 consists of 15 residues. CDR3 sequence reads: CASSDRTSGSKTQYF. The CDR3 bases are TGTGCCAGCAGTGATCGGACTAGCGGGAGCAAGACCCAGTACTTC.

This clone was recorded a few times. The chain uses TRBV10-3 and TRBJ2-1, with D unresolved. The CDR3 has 11 amino acids. CDR1 ENHRY and CDR2 SYGVKD come from the germline V gene. V lost 5 bases to trimming and J lost 6 bases, with 5 bases between them. CDR3 sequence: CAISPRNEQFF. The CDR3 DNA sequence: TGTGCCATCAGTCCTCGCAATGAGCAGTTCTTC.

The V call is TRBV30, the J call TRBJ2-7; D is perhaps TRBD1 (6 bases). The germline V and J ends were trimmed by 0 bases and 0 bases, with 21 bases remaining between them. The CDR3 runs 18 residues. Germline CDR1 GTSNPN, CDR2 SVGIG (reference sequence). The CDR3 region is CAWSVWMTPGTPSYEQYF. CDR3 nucleotides: TGTGCCTGGAGTGTGTGGATGACTCCCGGGACACCCTCCTACGAGCAGTACTTC. The variable domain in full, completed from reference TRBV30 and TRBJ2-7, reads SQTIHQWPATLVQPVGSPLSLECTVEGTSNPNLYWYRQAAGRGLQLLFYSVGIGQISSEVPQNLSASRPQDRQFILSSKKLLLSDSGFYLCAWSVWMTPGTPSYEQYFGPGTRLTVT.

CDR3 nucleotides: TGCGCCAGCAGCCAAGATCGCGGGACCTACTACAATGAGCAGTTCTTC. As protein: CASSQDRGTYYNEQFF. The chain combines TRBV4-3 with TRBJ2-1; a weak D match, TRBD2 (6 bases). Trimming left V 0 bases short and J 3 bases short, with 12 bases between. The germline gives CDR1 LGHNA, CDR2 YSLEER. The CDR3 runs 16 residues.

The chain recombines TRBV9 with TRBJ2-5, with 8 positions matching TRBD2. The V segment lost 0 bases and the J segment 7 bases; nucleotides outside the gene matches: 8. There are 15 residues in the CDR3. Germline assignment: CDR1 SGDLS and CDR2 YYNGEE. CDR3 bases: TGTGCCAGCAGCGTAGAACTAGGACGGGGGGGGACCCAGTACTTC. The encoded protein is CASSVELGRGGTQYF. Variable domain in full (rest from reference TRBV9 and TRBJ2-5): DSGVTQTPKHLITATGQRVTLRCSPRSGDLSVYWYQQSLDQGLQFLIQYYNGEERAKGNILERFSAQQFPDLHSELNLSSLELGDSALYFCASSVELGRGGTQYFGPGTRLLVL.

This clone showed up just a few times. The CDR3 protein is CAISDPGGTDTQYF. CDR3 in DNA: TGTGCCATCAGCGACCCAGGGGGCACAGATACGCAGTATTTT. The rearrangement joins TRBV10-3 to TRBJ2-3; a possible D gene is TRBD1 (6 bases). V gave up 6 bases and J gave up 1 base, with 11 bases separating them. The germline CDR1 and CDR2 sequences are ENHRY and SYGVKD. This CDR3 has 14 residues.

This clone occurred a few times. The chain employs TRBV29-1 and TRBJ1-3; 7 bases are a match to TRBD1. This CDR3 contains 14 residues. V lost 3 bases and J lost 0; bases outside the gene matches: 2. Germline V lookup: CDR1 SQVTM, CDR2 ANQGSEA. CDR3 residues: CSVDTGASGNTIYF. The CDR3 region has the DNA TGCAGCGTTGATACAGGGGCCTCTGGAAACACCATATATTTT.

This chain joins TRBV6-5 and TRBJ2-1; 9 bases agree with TRBD2. CDR1 is MNHEY, CDR2 SVGAGI, per germline. CDR3 size: 15 residues. Trimming cost V 6 bases and J 4 bases; bases outside gene matches: 7. As DNA, the CDR3 is TGTGCCAGCAGAGTAGCGGGAGCGGGATACAATGAGCAGTTCTTC. Its protein product is CASRVAGAGYNEQFF.

The rearrangement links TRBV5-6 to TRBJ2-2; perhaps TRBD2 as D (5 bases). This CDR3 comprises 14 residues. Trimming stripped 0 bases from V and 6 bases from J, with 9 bases between. In germline, CDR1 is SGHDT, CDR2 YYEEEE. CDR3 coding DNA: TGTGCCAGCAGCTTGGGAGGGTACGCCGGGGAGCTGTTTTTT. Translation gives CASSLGGYAGELFF.

This clone was detected a few times. The J gene is TRBJ1-3, the V gene TRBV30; TRBD1 agrees at 8 bases. The CDR3 runs to 14 residues. The germline CDR1 and CDR2 sequences are GTSNPN and SVGIG (reference sequence). V was pared by 3 bases and J by 3 bases, with 4 bases of the junction left unmatched. The CDR3 DNA reads as TGTGCCTGGAGGCCAGGGGGCAGTGGAAACACCATATATTTT. Translated, it gives CAWRPGGSGNTIYF.